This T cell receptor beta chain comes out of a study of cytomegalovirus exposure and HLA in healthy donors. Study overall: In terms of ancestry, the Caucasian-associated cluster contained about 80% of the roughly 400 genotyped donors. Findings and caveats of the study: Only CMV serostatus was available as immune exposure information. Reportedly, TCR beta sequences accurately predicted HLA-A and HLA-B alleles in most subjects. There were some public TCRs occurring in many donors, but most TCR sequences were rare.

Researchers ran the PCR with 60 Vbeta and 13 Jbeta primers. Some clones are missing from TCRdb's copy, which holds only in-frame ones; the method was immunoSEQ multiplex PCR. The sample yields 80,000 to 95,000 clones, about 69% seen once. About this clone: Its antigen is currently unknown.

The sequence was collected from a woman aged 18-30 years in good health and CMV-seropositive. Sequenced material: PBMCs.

The CDR3 sequence: CASSPGQYQETQYF. CDR3 coding DNA: TGTGCCAGCAGCCCAGGACAGTACCAAGAGACCCAGTACTTC. J is TRBJ2-5 and V is TRBV7-2; the D gene is possibly TRBD1 (6 bases). V was pared by 5 bases and J by 0 bases, with 10 bases between. This CDR3 has 14 residues. Germline CDR1 and CDR2: SGHTA and FQGNSA.